Shown below are 31 T cell receptor beta chains from a single sample sequenced in a study of graft-versus-host responses after intestinal transplantation. TCRdb's copy holds only in-frame clones and misses some; the assay was immunoSEQ multiplex PCR. Seen here are 99,000 or so clones, more than 70% observed once, and the top ten hold roughly 1.4%. The source was PBMCs, collected 255 days after intestinal transplant. The receptors stem from a human patient who received an intestinal transplant, so some T cells may come from the graft donor.

This clone is a singleton in its sample. This rearrangement joins TRBV7-9 to TRBJ2-2; D call uncertain. Germline V lookup: CDR1 SEHNR, CDR2 FQNEAQ (reference sequence). The CDR3 spans 12 residues. Trimming took off 8 bases at V and 1 base at J, with 5 bases between the two ends. CDR3 region: CASRQNTGELFF. Here the CDR3 DNA reads TGTGCCAGCCGGCAGAACACCGGGGAGCTGTTTTTT.

This chain links TRBV30 with TRBJ1-1, with D maybe TRBD1 (6 bases). V lost 6 bases and J 0 bases, leaving 23 bases between the germline ends. Per the germline V gene, CDR1 is GTSNPN and CDR2 is SVGIG (reference sequence). The CDR3 has 17 residues. The CDR3 reads CACTLRTAPYMNTEAFF. CDR3 coding DNA: TGTGCCTGCACCCTTAGGACAGCGCCCTACATGAACACTGAAGCTTTCTTT.

V is TRBV5-1 and J is TRBJ1-6, with 8 bases that match TRBD1. This CDR3 region has 16 residues. V gave up 2 bases and J gave up 6 bases; unmatched junction bases: 7. Per germline, CDR1 SGHRS and CDR2 YFSETQ. CDR3 protein: CASSFGQGNSNSPLHF. The CDR3 DNA sequence: TGCGCCAGCAGCTTCGGACAGGGCAATAGTAATTCACCCCTCCACTTT.

This clone was seen only a few times. The chain links TRBV5-1 to TRBJ2-2, with 7 bases matching TRBD1. J lost 0 bases, V lost 7 bases, and 6 bases had no gene match. CDR3 length equals 15 residues. The germline gives CDR1 SGHRS, CDR2 YFSETQ. The CDR3: CASGWTGPNTGELFF. The CDR3 coding sequence is TGCGCCAGCGGCTGGACAGGCCCGAACACCGGGGAGCTGTTTTTT.

The V gene is TRBV5-8, the J gene TRBJ1-3, with D possibly TRBD1 on 5 matching bases. Germline CDR1 reads SGHTS; CDR2 reads YDEGEE. Trimming stripped 3 bases from V and 0 bases from J, with 19 bases between. The CDR3 has 18 amino acids. The chain's CDR3 is CASSYVQGWISSGNTIYF. DNA for the CDR3: TGTGCCAGCAGCTATGTGCAGGGATGGATCAGCTCTGGAAACACCATATATTTT.

This sequence joins TRBV30 and TRBJ2-1, with 8 bases lining up with TRBD2. The V gene end was trimmed by 0 bases and the J gene end by 4 bases; junction bases not matched to a gene: 5. Germline values: CDR1 GTSNPN, CDR2 SVGIG (reference sequence). The CDR3 has 15 residues. CDR3 DNA: TGTGCCTGGAGTGTGGTGGGACTAGAATACAATGAGCAGTTCTTC. Translating it yields CAWSVVGLEYNEQFF.

DNA for the CDR3: TGCGCCAGCAGCCCCGGGACAGGGGAGGATCAGCCCCAGCATTTT. Amino acids: CASSPGTGEDQPQHF. The V call is TRBV5-1, the J call TRBJ1-5; 10 positions match TRBD1. This CDR3 spans 15 amino acids. CDR1 and CDR2 (germline): SGHRS, YFSETQ. The ends lost 4 bases at V and 5 bases at J; junction bases unmatched: 6.

The chain joins TRBV5-1 to TRBJ2-1; 8 nucleotides match TRBD1. V lost 0 bases, J lost 5 bases, and 13 bases stayed unmatched. The CDR3 sequence is 18 residues long. Germline loops: CDR1 SGHRS, CDR2 YFSETQ. CDR3 DNA: TGCGCCAGCAGCTTGGGCGCAAGAGTTCCACAGGGGGACAATGAGCAGTTCTTC. Translating it yields CASSLGARVPQGDNEQFF.

V is TRBV6-5 and J is TRBJ2-5, with TRBD2 as a possible D gene (5 bases). The CDR3 is 15 residues long. CDR1 and CDR2 (germline): MNHEY, SVGAGI. Trimming stripped 9 bases from V and 4 bases from J, with 21 bases between. For the CDR3, the DNA is TGTGCCAGTAGTGGACGGCTGGACGAGGGAGAGACCCAGTACTTC. Translated: CASSGRLDEGETQYF.

CDR3 sequence reads: CASSLDRYNSPLHF. The CDR3 nucleotides read TGTGCCAGCAGTTTGGACAGATATAATTCACCCCTCCACTTT. This chain uses TRBV28 with TRBJ1-6; D possibly corresponds to TRBD1 (6 bases). Between the trimmed V and J ends, which lost 3 bases and 4 bases, there was a span of 7 bases. This CDR3 has 14 residues. Per the germline V gene, CDR1 is MDHEN and CDR2 is SYDVKM.

The chain couples TRBV9 to TRBJ1-3; D is unresolved. CDR1 and CDR2 (germline): SGDLS, YYNGEE. Trimming stripped 0 bases from V and 0 bases from J, with 10 bases between. This CDR3 contains 16 residues. In DNA form, the CDR3 reads TGTGCCAGCAGCGTAGGCCCGGATCCCTCTGGAAACACCATATATTTT. This gives the protein CASSVGPDPSGNTIYF. The full variable domain, rest sourced from reference TRBV9 and TRBJ1-3, is DSGVTQTPKHLITATGQRVTLRCSPRSGDLSVYWYQQSLDQGLQFLIQYYNGEERAKGNILERFSAQQFPDLHSELNLSSLELGDSALYFCASSVGPDPSGNTIYFGEGSWLTVV.

This rearrangement joins TRBV27 to TRBJ2-7; 9 positions match TRBD2. CDR3 length: 17 amino acids. Unmatched junction bases numbered 12, after V lost 4 bases and J lost 2 bases. Germline CDR1 and CDR2: MNHEY and SMNVEV (reference sequence). The CDR3 DNA is TGTGCCAGCAGTTGGGGGCCGCGGGAGGGGCAGCCCTACGAGCAGTACTTC. Residues: CASSWGPREGQPYEQYF.

The rearrangement links TRBV4-1 to TRBJ2-1; a possible D gene is TRBD1 (6 bases). Germline CDR1 MGHRA, CDR2 YSYEKL. CDR3 length equals 14 residues. V dropped 4 bases and J dropped 0 bases, with 7 bases sitting between them. This CDR3 reads CASSPDSSYNEQFF. DNA of the CDR3: TGCGCCAGCAGCCCGGACAGCTCCTACAATGAGCAGTTCTTC.

The J gene is TRBJ2-3, the V gene TRBV10-2, with 7 positions matching TRBD2. This CDR3 region has 14 residues. In germline, CDR1 is WSHSY, CDR2 SAAADI. V was clipped by 2 bases and J by 6 bases; unmatched bases: 5. CDR3 region: CASSEDGSGDTQYF. CDR3 DNA sequence: TGCGCCAGCAGTGAGGATGGTAGCGGGGATACGCAGTATTTT.

J is TRBJ1-2 and V is TRBV7-8; 7 bases align to TRBD1. In germline, CDR1 is SGHVS, CDR2 FQNEAQ. Trimming removed 2 bases from V and 4 bases from J; junction bases left unmatched: 4. The CDR3 has 14 amino acids. DNA of the CDR3: TGTGCCAGCAGCTTAAAGGGACAGATCTATGGCTACACCTTC. It is translated as CASSLKGQIYGYTF.

The chain recombines TRBV7-9 with TRBJ2-2; possible D gene TRBD1, 5 bases. Trimming left V 1 base short and J 4 bases short, with 10 bases between. The length of the CDR3 is 15 residues. From germline, CDR1 is SEHNR and CDR2 FQNEAQ (reference sequence). CDR3 nucleotide sequence: TGTGCCAGCAGCTTAGTTAGCAGGGCCACCGGGGAGCTGTTTTTT. Translation: CASSLVSRATGELFF.

This chain links TRBV4-1 with TRBJ2-5; D is possibly TRBD2 (6 bases). Trimming cost V 0 bases and J 3 bases, with 23 bases left between them. Germline V gene sequence: CDR1 MGHRA, CDR2 YSYEKL. There are 19 residues in the CDR3. The CDR3 nucleotides read TGCGCCAGCAGCCAAGATCCTCTCCCGGGGGAACTCTCCGAAGAGACCCAGTACTTC. It is translated as CASSQDPLPGELSEETQYF.

The rearrangement uses TRBV9 and TRBJ2-3; perhaps D is TRBD1 or TRBD2 (6 bases each). The V gene lost 0 bases and the J gene lost 5 bases, with 10 bases spanning the gap. Germline CDR1 reads SGDLS; CDR2 reads YYNGEE. This CDR3 spans 14 amino acids. In DNA, the CDR3 is TGTGCCAGCAGCGTAGTAGGGGGAGGAGATACGCAGTATTTT. This gives the protein CASSVVGGGDTQYF.

The chain is built from TRBV28 and TRBJ2-3; 8 bases align to TRBD2. Germline CDR1 is MDHEN and CDR2 is SYDVKM. This CDR3 has 14 amino acids. Losses at the gene ends were 2 bases for V and 6 bases for J; bases not matched to a gene: 4. The CDR3 here is CASSLTGGGDTQYF. Written as DNA, the CDR3 is TGTGCCAGCAGTTTAACGGGAGGGGGTGATACGCAGTATTTT.

The chain is built from TRBV28 and TRBJ2-2; 10 bases are a match to TRBD1. The CDR3 covers 16 residues. The V segment lost 5 bases and the J segment 5 bases; nucleotides outside the gene matches: 8. Germline V CDR1 and CDR2: MDHEN, SYDVKM. The CDR3 is CASSARDRGVTGELFF. The CDR3, as DNA: TGTGCCAGCAGTGCCCGGGACAGGGGAGTTACCGGGGAGCTGTTTTTT.

As for this clone: One end of the junction is discordant with germline, which a read error may explain. The chain links TRBV7-7 to TRBJ2-5; D may be TRBD1 (6 bases). Germline V gives CDR1 SSHAT, CDR2 FNYEAQ (reference sequence). This CDR3 comprises 13 residues. The CDR3 coding sequence is TGTGCTAGCAGCCCCGTGGGGGCTGAGACCCAGTACTTC. This sequence encodes CASSPVGAETQYF.

This chain connects TRBV5-1 to TRBJ2-5; 7 bases are a match to TRBD1. Losses at the gene ends were 7 bases for V and 2 bases for J; bases not matched to a gene: 8. The CDR3 totals 14 residues. CDR1 is SGHRS, CDR2 YFSETQ, per germline. In DNA form, the CDR3 reads TGCGCCAGCGGTCCACCGGGACAGCAAGAGACCCAGTACTTC. It codes for CASGPPGQQETQYF.

The rearrangement uses TRBV28 and TRBJ2-5, with 9 positions matching TRBD1. Germline V gene lookup returns CDR1 MDHEN and CDR2 SYDVKM. V trimming: 10 bases; J trimming: 3 bases; junction bases outside the gene matches: 9. The CDR3 is 14 residues long. In nucleotides, the CDR3 is TGTGCCATCGAGGCGGGACAGGGCGAAGAGACCCAGTACTTC. Amino acid sequence: CAIEAGQGEETQYF.

The V and J genes are TRBV6-6 and TRBJ1-2; D unresolved. This CDR3 contains 15 residues. V lost 4 bases to trimming and J lost 0 bases, with 12 bases between them. Germline V gene data show CDR1 as MNHNY and CDR2 as SVGAGI (reference sequence). CDR3 sequence reads: CASSSQRAANYGYTF. In nucleotides, the CDR3 is TGTGCCAGCAGTTCCCAGAGGGCAGCTAACTATGGCTACACCTTC.

The V gene is TRBV14, the J gene TRBJ1-3; perhaps TRBD1 as D (5 bases). The CDR3 contains 14 residues. The germline V and J ends were trimmed by 1 base and 3 bases, with 7 bases remaining between them. Germline V gene sequence: CDR1 SGHDN, CDR2 FVKESK. CDR3 protein: CASSQGGFGNTIYF. The CDR3 DNA follows: TGTGCCAGCAGCCAAGGGGGGTTTGGAAACACCATATATTTT.

The chain joins TRBV30 to TRBJ1-4; D gene ambiguous. Germline V gene lookup returns CDR1 GTSNPN and CDR2 SVGIG (reference sequence). The CDR3 is 17 amino acids. The V and J ends lost 2 bases and 0 bases respectively, with 16 bases between them. In nucleotides, the CDR3 is TGTGCCTGGAGTTTGGGCCTTGGAGGTACAACTAATGAAAAACTGTTTTTT. Residues: CAWSLGLGGTTNEKLFF.

The chain is built from TRBV7-2 and TRBJ2-7; D may be TRBD2 (5 bases). Germline loops: CDR1 SGHTA, CDR2 FQGNSA. The CDR3 sequence is 13 residues long. Trimming took off 4 bases at V and 11 bases at J, with 18 bases between the two ends. CDR3 nucleotide sequence: TGTGCCAGCAGCTCTTCGGGAAGCGGACGGAAGTACTTC. It specifies CASSSSGSGRKYF.

The rearrangement uses TRBV27 and TRBJ1-2, with a weak D call TRBD1 (6 bases). V lost 6 bases, J lost 4 bases, and 15 bases lay in between. CDR1 is MNHEY and CDR2 is SMNVEV in the germline V gene (reference sequence). CDR3 length: 14 residues. DNA for the CDR3: TGTGCCAGCAGAGAATCGGACAGATTCTATGGCTACACCTTC. Protein: CASRESDRFYGYTF.

The rearrangement joins TRBV4-1 to TRBJ1-5; no clear D. There are 16 residues in the CDR3. Germline assignment: CDR1 MGHRA and CDR2 YSYEKL. Deletions cut 1 base from V and 2 bases from J, with 12 bases between. The CDR3 nucleotides are TGCGCCAGCAGCCAAGTGGACCCGCAGGGCAATCAGCCCCAGCATTTT. Protein product: CASSQVDPQGNQPQHF.

CDR3: CASSLTGSRYEQYF. CDR3 nucleotide sequence: TGTGCCAGTAGCCTGACAGGGTCTCGGTACGAGCAGTACTTC. The chain recombines TRBV19 with TRBJ2-7; 7 nucleotides agree with TRBD1. CDR3 size: 14 residues. V gave up 6 bases and J gave up 4 bases; unmatched junction bases: 9. Germline loops: CDR1 LNHDA, CDR2 SQIVND (reference sequence).

In its sample, this clone was seen once. The chain joins TRBV5-3 to TRBJ1-1; D is unclear. TRBV5-3 falls under the ORF class, with uncertain function. Between the trimmed V and J ends, which lost 3 bases and 4 bases, there was a span of 16 bases. This CDR3 has 15 residues. DNA for the CDR3: TGTGCCAGAAGCTCCCGTCCGGTGGATTGCACTGAAGCTTTCTTT. The encoded protein is CARSSRPVDCTEAFF.